This T cell receptor beta chain was captured in a study of shared clonotypes between healthy human individuals. Sequenced by immunoSEQ multiplex PCR; TCRdb stores in-frame clones only, minus some. Of about 980,000 clones listed, around 80% are singletons. With 8 bases clipped from V and 5 bases from J, the junction kept 4 bases outside the gene matches. Germline V gives CDR1 SGHVS, CDR2 FQNEAQ. The CDR3 contains 12 residues. The rearrangement joins TRBV7-8 to TRBJ2-5, with TRBD1 matching 8 bases. Sequenced input: memory CD4+ T cells sorted from blood. Subset in this sample: CD45RA-negative fraction. The sequence was collected from a man younger than 35 in good health. CDR3 bases: TGTGCCAGCGGCAGGGGGCCGGAGACCCAGTACTTC. Protein sequence: CASGRGPETQYF.